The clone carrying this TCR beta chain was detected only a few times. Its antigen is unknown. The data stem from a study of cytomegalovirus exposure and HLA in healthy donors. Study findings and constraints: Links to common viral pathogens appeared, in a later analysis, for several of the most significant clusters. Cytomegalovirus association was listed for 164 TCR beta chains.

PCR primers comprised 60 Vbeta and 13 Jbeta primers. In the authors' methods: An analysis that came later counted 60 million to 80 million unique TCR beta chains, about 10 million shared. The table came from immunoSEQ multiplex PCR; TCRdb's copy has only in-frame clones and leaves some out. V, J and clone size are taken as reported in that table, and D and trimming were inferred from the DNA itself. The sample records some 140,000 clones, roughly 85% being singletons. The sequence was obtained from a man aged 40-49 years in good health and CMV-seropositive. Sequenced input: PBMCs.

CDR3 DNA: TGTGCCAGCAGTGAAGTTCCCTTCCAGCCCCAGCATTTT. Its protein is CASSEVPFQPQHF. This chain uses TRBV6-1 with TRBJ1-5; D not resolved. This CDR3 region has 13 residues. Deletions cut 1 base from V and 7 bases from J, with 8 bases between. Germline CDR1 and CDR2: MNHNS and SASEGT.